This T cell receptor beta chain was identified during a study of sequential checkpoint blockade in melanoma. The sample's treatment: randomized to nivolumab then ipilimumab (arm A) or the reverse (arm B). The CDR3 covers 16 residues. Germline loops: CDR1 MGHRA, CDR2 YSYEKL. V lost 2 bases to trimming and J lost 0 bases; unmatched junction nucleotides: 7. This table comes from immunoSEQ multiplex PCR, and its TCRdb copy is limited to in-frame clones, with some not included. The sample yields roughly 34,000 clones, approximately 86% seen once. The chain has TRBV4-1 and TRBJ2-7, with 7 positions matching TRBD2. The sequence was obtained from a human donor with melanoma. The sample here was CD8+ T cells sorted from blood (inferred from file names), taken from a patient given nivolumab and ipilimumab in sequence. The CDR3 sequence is CASSQRFGGSSYEQYF. For the CDR3, the DNA is TGCGCCAGCAGCCAAAGATTTGGCGGGAGCTCCTACGAGCAGTACTTC.